This T cell receptor beta chain was sequenced for a study of T cells after yellow fever vaccination. Overall study results and limits: Contaminating bulk clonotypes could be abundant in FACS-sorted repertoires.

This CDR3 contains 17 residues. V was cut by 3 bases and J by 0 bases, with 16 bases left in between. CDR1 is LGHNA, CDR2 YSLEER, per germline. For TCR, cDNA came from 5'RACE template switching, which added a universal primer site and UMIs. Via MiXCR, TCRdb re-called the 5' RACE reads, giving one row per CDR3 protein. The data show around 160,000 distinct CDR3 sequences, about 7% seen once. This clonotype appeared many times. Its antigen is not identified. The receptor comes from a man between 18 and 35 years old who received the YFV17D yellow fever vaccine. Source: CD4+ T cells sorted from PBMCs, taken less than 6 days after the first yellow fever vaccination. The V gene is TRBV4-3, the J gene TRBJ2-3; D is perhaps TRBD2 (6 bases). The chain's CDR3 is CASSHRGAGSSTDTQYF. The CDR3 DNA sequence: TGCGCCAGCAGCCACCGAGGGGCGGGGTCAAGCACAGATACGCAGTATTTT.